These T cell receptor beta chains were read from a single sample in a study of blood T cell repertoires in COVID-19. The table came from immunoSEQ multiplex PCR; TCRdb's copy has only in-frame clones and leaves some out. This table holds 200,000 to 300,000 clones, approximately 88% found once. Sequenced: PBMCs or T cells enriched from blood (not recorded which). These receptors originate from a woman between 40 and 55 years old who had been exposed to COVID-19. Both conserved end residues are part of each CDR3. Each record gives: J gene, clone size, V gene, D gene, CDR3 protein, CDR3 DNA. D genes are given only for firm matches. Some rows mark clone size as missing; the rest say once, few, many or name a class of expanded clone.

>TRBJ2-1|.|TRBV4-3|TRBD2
CASSRTLADFNNEQFF
TGCGCCAGCAGCCGAACACTAGCGGATTTTAACAATGAGCAGTTCTTC
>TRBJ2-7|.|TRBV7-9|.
CASSLPSRVYEQYF
TGTGCCAGCAGCTTACCCTCCAGGGTGTACGAGCAGTACTTC
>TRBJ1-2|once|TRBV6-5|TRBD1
CASSRDRIYGYTF
TGTGCCAGCAGCCGGGACAGAATCTATGGCTACACCTTC
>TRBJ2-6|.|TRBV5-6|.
CASSGTGPRGANVLTF
TGTGCCAGCAGCGGCACAGGGCCCAGGGGGGCCAACGTCCTGACTTTC
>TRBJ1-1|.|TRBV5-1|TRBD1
CASSSGQNKAFF
TGTGCCAGCAGCTCGGGACAGAACAAAGCTTTCTTT
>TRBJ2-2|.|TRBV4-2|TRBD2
CASSPQTSGGPTGELFF
TGTGCCAGCAGCCCCCAGACTAGCGGGGGCCCCACCGGGGAGCTGTTTTTT
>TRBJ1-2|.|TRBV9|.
CASSGSSTPDYGYTF
TGTGCCAGCAGCGGTAGCTCTACACCGGACTATGGCTACACCTTC
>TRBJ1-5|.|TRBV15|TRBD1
CATSRDPTGTQPQHF
TGTGCCACCAGCAGAGACCCGACAGGGACCCAGCCCCAGCATTTT
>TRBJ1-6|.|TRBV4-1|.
CASSQEESRSPLHF
TGCGCCAGCAGCCAAGAGGAGTCACGCTCACCCCTCCACTTT
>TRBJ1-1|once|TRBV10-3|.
CAISESGGNTEAFF
TGTGCCATCAGTGAGTCGGGGGGTAACACTGAAGCTTTCTTT
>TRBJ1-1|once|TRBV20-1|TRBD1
CSRRGTEAFF
TGCAGCCGCAGGGGGACTGAAGCTTTCTTT
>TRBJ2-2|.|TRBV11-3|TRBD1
CASSGDRGGTGELFF
TGTGCCAGCAGCGGAGACAGGGGGGGCACCGGGGAGCTGTTTTTT
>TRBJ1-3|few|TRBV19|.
CASSKSSGNTIYF
TGTGCCAGTAGCAAGAGCTCTGGAAACACCATATATTTT
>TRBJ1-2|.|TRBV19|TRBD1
CASSSRSGQGIIRYGYTF
TGTGCCAGTAGTTCTCGTTCGGGACAGGGGATTATACGCTATGGCTACACCTTC
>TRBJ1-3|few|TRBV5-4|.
CASSFGPRGSGNTIYF
TGTGCCAGCAGCTTCGGCCCTAGGGGGTCTGGAAACACCATATATTTT
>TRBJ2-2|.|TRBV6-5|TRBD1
CASRMDRGLAGELFF
TGTGCCAGCAGGATGGACAGGGGTTTGGCCGGGGAGCTGTTTTTT
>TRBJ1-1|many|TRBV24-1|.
CATSDSTRANTEAFF
TGTGCCACCAGTGATAGCACGAGGGCCAACACTGAAGCTTTCTTT
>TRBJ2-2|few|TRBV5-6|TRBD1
CASSARTGTGELFF
TGTGCCAGCAGCGCGAGGACAGGCACCGGGGAGCTGTTTTTT
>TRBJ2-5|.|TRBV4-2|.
CASSQDDSTQYF
TGTGCCAGCAGCCAAGATGACTCGACCCAGTACTTC
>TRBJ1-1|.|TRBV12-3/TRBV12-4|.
CASSLVGQPQAFF
TGTGCCAGCAGTTTAGTAGGACAGCCGCAAGCTTTCTTT
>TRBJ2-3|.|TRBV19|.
CASGFLGLEHF
TGTGCCAGTGGATTCCTGGGACTTGAGCATTTT
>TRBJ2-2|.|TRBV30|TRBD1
CAWRRGPNTGELFF
TGTGCCTGGAGAAGGGGGCCGAACACCGGGGAGCTGTTTTTT
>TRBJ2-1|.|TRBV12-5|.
CASGYPDRRWWSEQFF
TGTGCTAGTGGCTATCCGGACAGACGATGGTGGAGTGAGCAGTTCTTC
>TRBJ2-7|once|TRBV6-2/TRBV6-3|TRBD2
CASSYSLAGGPYEQYF
TGTGCCAGCAGTTACTCGCTAGCGGGGGGGCCTTACGAGCAGTACTTC